This note documents a single TCR beta chain sequence. The antigen remains undetermined. The ends were cut back, 6 bases at V and 0 bases at J, with 15 bases in the middle. Germline V lookup: CDR1 LNHDA, CDR2 SQIVND (reference sequence). The CDR3 is 16 residues long. These data come from a study of regulatory T cells in long-lasting Graves disease. Overall study context: For a period under 3 months, newly diagnosed Graves' patients had taken antithyroid drugs. Findings of the study overall: Persistent disease was characterized by preferential usage of TRBV28, TRBJ1-2 and TRBJ2-5.

As to time point: newly diagnosed GD, antithyroid drugs for less than 3 months. The TCR library used RNA extracted from PBMCs. Enrollment of patients was through an endocrinology department in Xi'an, China. Building of the TCR beta libraries involved iRepertoire HTBI primers and Arm-PCR of CDR3 regions. One entry per CDR3 protein results from TCRdb running MiXCR on the multiplex PCR reads. This sample has some 320,000 distinct CDR3 sequences; approximately 20% occur once, and the top ten carry around 37%. The rearrangement links TRBV19 to TRBJ1-5; D is uncertain. The sequence derives from a female donor with Graves disease. The material sequenced was peripheral blood mononuclear cells (PBMCs), taken at new diagnosis, from a patient treated with antithyroid drugs. The CDR3 loop is CASSTKREISNQPQHF. The CDR3 DNA reads TGTGCCAGTAGCACCAAGAGGGAGATTAGCAATCAGCCCCAGCATTTT.